This T cell receptor beta chain was obtained from a study of CD8+ T cells in alopecia areata. Cell sorting was performed on pooled cutaneous lymph node cells with CD4, CD8alpha, NKG2D, NKG2ACE and other markers. This clone was seen only a few times. Its antigen remains unknown. Gene labels here are mouse ones. cDNA serving as the sequencing template came from extracted, reverse transcribed RNA. Method: immunoSEQ multiplex PCR; TCRdb's copy keeps in-frame clones and lacks some. In total the sample includes 290,000 or so clones, none of them seen once. The study, taken as a whole, reports: Alopecia totalis/universalis scalp especially showed more expanded CD8+ clones than normal scalp. Mice gave a clearer picture of TCR sharing than patients did, possibly for HLA-related reasons.

This TCR derives from a C3H/HeJ mouse with alopecia areata. The MHC haplotype recorded for the strain is H2-k. The sample consisted of CD4+ T cells sorted from a lymph node.

This CDR3 reads CAPGGGIAEQFF. CDR3 DNA (partial): TGTGCCCCTGGTGGGGGGATTGCT. The chain uses TRBV14 and TRBJ2-1; 7 nucleotides line up with TRBD2. The missing CDR3 end, 4 residues past where the read stops, is filled in from the germline J gene. The germline CDR1 and CDR2 sequences are SGHDT and FRDEAV. V trimming: 10 bases; J trimming: 6 bases; junction bases outside the gene matches: 7. This CDR3 has 12 residues.